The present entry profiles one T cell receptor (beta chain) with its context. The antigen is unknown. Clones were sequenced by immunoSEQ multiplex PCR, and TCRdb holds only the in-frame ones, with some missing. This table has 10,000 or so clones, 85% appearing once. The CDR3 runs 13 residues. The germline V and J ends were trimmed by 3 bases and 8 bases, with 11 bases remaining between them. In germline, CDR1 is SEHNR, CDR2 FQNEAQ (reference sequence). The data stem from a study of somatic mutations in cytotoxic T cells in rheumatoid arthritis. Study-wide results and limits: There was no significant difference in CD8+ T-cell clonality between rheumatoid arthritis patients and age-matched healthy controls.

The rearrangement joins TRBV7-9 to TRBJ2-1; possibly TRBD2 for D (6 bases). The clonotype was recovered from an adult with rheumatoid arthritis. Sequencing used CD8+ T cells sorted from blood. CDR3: CASSLGLGDEQFF. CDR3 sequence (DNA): TGTGCCAGCAGCTTGGGACTCGGTGATGAGCAGTTCTTC.